These 30 T cell receptor beta chains originate from one sample sequenced in a study of blood T cell repertoires in COVID-19. This table comes from immunoSEQ multiplex PCR, and its TCRdb copy is limited to in-frame clones, with some not included. This sample has roughly 70,000 clones, with roughly 88% found just once. Sample: peripheral blood. The receptors come from a man between 65 and 79 years old with active or convalescent COVID-19.

This clone was recorded once. The chain employs TRBV6-5 and TRBJ2-1; unclear D gene. Looked up from germline, CDR1 is MNHEY and CDR2 is SVGAGI. V gave up 7 bases and J gave up 7 bases, with 11 bases separating them. The CDR3 covers 12 residues. In DNA, the CDR3 is TGTGCCAGCATCGAGGTTGGGAATGAGCAGTTCTTC. Protein product: CASIEVGNEQFF.

The V call is TRBV19, the J call TRBJ2-3; 9 nucleotides line up with TRBD2. This CDR3 region has 15 residues. V gave up 5 bases and J gave up 0 bases; unmatched junction bases: 3. CDR1 and CDR2 from the germline V gene are LNHDA and SQIVND (reference sequence). Here the CDR3 reads CASSRLAVSTDTQYF. Written as DNA, the CDR3 is TGTGCCAGTAGTCGACTAGCGGTTAGCACAGATACGCAGTATTTT.

The sample holds one count of this clone. The genes are TRBV28 and TRBJ1-1; 11 bases align to TRBD1. In germline, CDR1 is MDHEN, CDR2 SYDVKM. J was trimmed by 5 bases and V by 5 bases; bases with no gene match: 10. CDR3 length: 16 amino acids. The CDR3 loop reads CASSPIGQGARTEAFF. The CDR3 nucleotides are TGTGCCAGCAGTCCTATCGGACAGGGGGCGCGGACTGAAGCTTTCTTT.

This clone has a single count. The CDR3 reads CASSGGDRADTIYF. The CDR3 DNA reads as TGTGCCAGCAGCGGGGGGGACAGGGCGGACACCATATATTTT. The gene calls are TRBV2 and TRBJ1-3, with 9 bases lining up with TRBD1. Germline V gene data show CDR1 as SNHLY and CDR2 as FYNNEI. The CDR3 is 14 amino acids. V lost 6 bases to trimming and J lost 8 bases; unmatched junction nucleotides: 8. The full variable domain, in which reference TRBV2 and TRBJ1-3 provide the parts outside the CDR3, is EPEVTQTPSHQVTQMGQEVILRCVPISNHLYFYWYRQILGQKVEFLVSFYNNEISEKSEIFDDQFSVERPDGSNFTLKIRSTKLEDSAMYFCASSGGDRADTIYFGEGSWLTVV.

The rearrangement joins TRBV7-8 to TRBJ1-1; D might be TRBD1 (5 bases). There are 13 residues in the CDR3. Looked up from germline, CDR1 is SGHVS and CDR2 is FQNEAQ. V shed 6 bases and J shed 7 bases, with 15 bases lying between them. CDR3 amino acids: CASSRDGGGEAFF. In DNA, the CDR3 is TGTGCCAGCAGTCGGGACGGGGGTGGTGAAGCTTTCTTT.

The rearrangement joins TRBV2 to TRBJ1-6; TRBD1 matches at 8 bases. The CDR3 spans 15 residues. The V gene end was trimmed by 3 bases and the J gene end by 5 bases; junction bases not matched to a gene: 3. Germline V gene data show CDR1 as SNHLY and CDR2 as FYNNEI. The CDR3 bases are TGTGCCAGCAGTGACGGGACAGGCGATAATTCACCCCTCCACTTT. Its translation is CASSDGTGDNSPLHF.

This sequence joins TRBV6-2 or TRBV6-3 and TRBJ2-7; TRBD2 aligns across 14 bases. Germline CDR1 MNHEY, CDR2 SVGEGT. CDR3 size: 19 residues. The J segment lost 4 bases and the V segment lost 5 bases, leaving 16 bases of the junction unmatched. CDR3 sequence reads: CASSGRTSGGSLLSYEQYF. For the CDR3, the DNA is TGTGCCAGCAGTGGCCGGACTAGCGGGGGGTCCTTATTGTCATACGAGCAGTACTTC.

J is TRBJ1-2 and V is TRBV28; D is unclear. The germline V gene encodes CDR1 MDHEN and CDR2 SYDVKM. V was clipped by 2 bases and J by 2 bases, with 6 bases between them. The CDR3 contains 13 residues. The CDR3 nucleotides are TGTGCCAGCAGTTTACCGGGGAACTATGGCTACACCTTC. The encoded protein is CASSLPGNYGYTF.

This chain connects TRBV3-1 (or the pseudogene TRBV3-2) to TRBJ2-7; no clear D gene. This CDR3 comprises 14 residues. The germline CDR1 and CDR2 sequences are LGHDT and YNNKEL (reference sequence). The ends were cut back, 0 bases at V and 3 bases at J, with 9 bases in the middle. The CDR3 loop is CASSQDLVSYEQYF. The CDR3, as DNA: TGTGCCAGCAGCCAAGATCTTGTTAGCTACGAGCAGTACTTC.

In nucleotides, the CDR3 is TGCGCCAGCAGCCCCCGGGACAGGGCAGAAAATACGCAGTATTTT. Its translation is CASSPRDRAENTQYF. The chain joins TRBV5-1 to TRBJ2-3; 9 bases map to TRBD1. The CDR3 contains 15 residues. Per the germline V gene, CDR1 is SGHRS and CDR2 is YFSETQ. The V segment lost 4 bases and the J segment 7 bases; nucleotides outside the gene matches: 10. The variable domain in full, completed from reference TRBV5-1 and TRBJ2-3, reads KAGVTQTPRYLIKTRGQQVTLSCSPISGHRSVSWYQQTPGQGLQFLFEYFSETQRNKGNFPGRFSGRQFSNSRSEMNVSTLELGDSALYLCASSPRDRAENTQYFGPGTRLTVL.

This clone was found a few times. This chain uses TRBV29-1 with TRBJ1-1; a possible D gene is TRBD1 (6 bases). Germline loops: CDR1 SQVTM, CDR2 ANQGSEA. Trimming stripped 6 bases from V and 4 bases from J, with 15 bases between. The CDR3 contains 13 residues. The CDR3 loop is CSVARGRGTEAFF. Written as DNA, the CDR3 is TGCAGCGTCGCCAGGGGTAGAGGCACTGAAGCTTTCTTT.

This clone was counted a few times. The V and J genes are TRBV7-9 and TRBJ1-1, with 8 bases identical to TRBD1. This CDR3 is built from 15 residues. The V gene's germline CDR1 is SEHNR and CDR2 FQNEAQ (reference sequence). V was pared by 6 bases and J by 0 bases, with 6 bases of the junction left unmatched. CDR3: CASRSDRGMNTEAFF. The CDR3 DNA sequence: TGTGCCAGCAGGTCCGACAGGGGAATGAACACTGAAGCTTTCTTT.

The chain employs TRBV7-9 and TRBJ1-2; TRBD1 agrees at 10 bases. This CDR3 is 14 amino acids long. CDR1 is SEHNR and CDR2 is FQNEAQ in the germline V gene (reference sequence). Germline trimming cut 4 bases from V and 8 bases from J; bases unmatched to any gene: 7. DNA of the CDR3: TGTGCCAGCAGCTATCCGACAGGGGGCAGAGGCTACACCTTC. Protein: CASSYPTGGRGYTF.

This clone was observed a single time. This chain uses TRBV5-1 with TRBJ1-2, with no clear D. Germline values: CDR1 SGHRS, CDR2 YFSETQ. V was trimmed by 4 bases and J by 8 bases, leaving 18 bases between them. CDR3 size: 14 residues. The CDR3 region is CASSPVSQAGGYTF. For the CDR3, the DNA is TGCGCCAGCAGCCCTGTCAGCCAGGCGGGGGGCTACACCTTC.

Only one count was recorded for this clone. The chain joins TRBV14 to TRBJ2-2; D is unresolved. Deletions cut 1 base from V and 5 bases from J, with 5 bases between. There are 13 residues in the CDR3. The germline V gene encodes CDR1 SGHDN and CDR2 FVKESK. CDR3 amino acids: CASSQGRTGELFF. The CDR3 nucleotides are TGTGCCAGCAGCCAAGGGCGGACCGGGGAGCTGTTTTTT.

V is TRBV24-1 and J is TRBJ2-3; no clear D gene. V was shortened by 2 bases and J by 1 base, with 9 bases between the two germline ends. This CDR3 is built from 15 residues. In germline, CDR1 is KGHDR, CDR2 SFDVKD. The DNA for the CDR3 is TGTGCCACCAGTGATTATGGTCGGGGCACAGATACGCAGTATTTT. This sequence encodes CATSDYGRGTDTQYF.

This chain's CDR3 is CASSVGLSYNEQFF. For the CDR3, the DNA is TGTGCCAGCAGCGTAGGACTATCCTACAATGAGCAGTTCTTC. J is TRBJ2-1 and V is TRBV9; perhaps TRBD2 as D (5 bases). The V gene's germline CDR1 is SGDLS and CDR2 YYNGEE. The CDR3 runs 14 residues. V was trimmed by 0 bases and J by 1 base, leaving 5 bases between them.

CDR3 amino acids: CASSQVTGLANYGYTF. DNA of the CDR3: TGCGCCAGCAGCCAAGTGACAGGCCTAGCTAACTATGGCTACACCTTC. The J gene is TRBJ1-2, the V gene TRBV4-1; tentatively, D is TRBD1 (6 bases). The CDR3 is 16 amino acids. V dropped 1 base and J dropped 0 bases, with 12 bases sitting between them. The germline CDR1 and CDR2 sequences are MGHRA and YSYEKL.

The chain employs TRBV27 and TRBJ1-2, with 7 bases that match TRBD1. V was clipped by 5 bases and J by 3 bases; unmatched bases: 9. Germline V gives CDR1 MNHEY, CDR2 SMNVEV (reference sequence). The CDR3 contains 15 residues. Here the CDR3 reads CASSRGQSFDYGYTF. CDR3 nucleotide sequence: TGTGCCAGCAGTAGGGGACAGTCATTTGACTATGGCTACACCTTC.

The chain employs TRBV11-2 and TRBJ1-2, with TRBD1 matching 8 bases. V dropped 2 bases and J dropped 8; count of bases not matched to a gene: 7. This CDR3 comprises 14 residues. Germline loops: CDR1 SGHAT, CDR2 FQNNGV. This chain's CDR3 is CASSLTGTGRGYTF. CDR3 in DNA: TGTGCCAGCAGCTTAACGGGGACAGGCAGGGGCTACACCTTC.

This clone was observed once. The chain joins TRBV21-1 to TRBJ1-2; TRBD1 is the table's D call and was not checked against the DNA. TRBV21-1 is marked as a pseudogene. This CDR3 contains 17 residues. The CDR3 sequence is CASSKVLQGAPNYGYTF. CDR3 sequence (DNA): TGTGCCAGCAGCAAAGTCCTACAGGGGGCGCCCAACTATGGCTACACCTTC.

This clone was counted only a few times. This chain connects TRBV6-1 to TRBJ1-2; TRBD1 matches 9 bases. Looked up from germline, CDR1 is MNHNS and CDR2 is SASEGT. This CDR3 comprises 15 residues. V trimming: 0 bases; J trimming: 5 bases; junction bases outside the gene matches: 4. CDR3 region: CASSEAPGTGYGYTF. The CDR3, as DNA: TGTGCCAGCAGTGAAGCTCCCGGGACAGGGTATGGCTACACCTTC.

The chain is built from TRBV19 and TRBJ1-3, with 7 positions matching TRBD1. The trim removed 6 bases at V and 1 base at J, leaving 9 bases unmatched. The CDR3 spans 16 residues. Germline lookup yields CDR1 LNHDA and CDR2 SQIVND (reference sequence). The CDR3 sequence is CASSPQGGPSGNTIYF. The CDR3 DNA reads TGTGCCAGTAGCCCTCAGGGGGGACCTTCTGGAAACACCATATATTTT. Based on the CDR3 plus reference TRBV19 and TRBJ1-3, the full variable domain is DGGITQSPKYLFRKEGQNVTLSCEQNLNHDAMYWYRQDPGQGLRLIYYSQIVNDFQKGDIAEGYSVSREKKESFPLTVTSAQKNPTAFYLCASSPQGGPSGNTIYFGEGSWLTVV.

The chain employs TRBV5-4 and TRBJ2-4; D is unclear. The germline V gene has CDR1 SGHNT and CDR2 YYREEE (reference sequence). The ends were cut back, 4 bases at V and 0 bases at J, with 8 bases in the middle. This CDR3 is built from 14 residues. CDR3 sequence (DNA): TGTGCCAGCAGCCCTAGTCTAGCCAAAAACATTCAGTACTTC. As protein: CASSPSLAKNIQYF.

The chain links TRBV27 to TRBJ1-2; no definite D call. There are 12 residues in the CDR3. V shed 6 bases and J shed 5 bases, with 10 bases lying between them. The germline CDR1 and CDR2 sequences are MNHEY and SMNVEV (reference sequence). The DNA for the CDR3 is TGTGCCAGCAGGACCGGGAAATATGGCTACACCTTC. Translating gives CASRTGKYGYTF.

The chain combines TRBV6-4 with TRBJ1-2; D unclear. Between the trimmed V and J ends, which lost 8 bases and 4 bases, there was a span of 11 bases. Germline CDR1 MRHNA, CDR2 SNTAGT. The CDR3 sequence is 12 residues long. The CDR3 loop is CASRHPGYGYTF. The CDR3 DNA is TGTGCCAGCCGACATCCCGGCTATGGCTACACCTTC.

The chain employs TRBV5-1 and TRBJ1-4; perhaps TRBD1 as D (6 bases). This CDR3 is built from 14 residues. V dropped 2 bases and J dropped 8 bases, with 13 bases sitting between them. Germline V gene lookup returns CDR1 SGHRS and CDR2 YFSETQ. The CDR3 DNA reads as TGCGCCAGCAGCTTAAGTGCAGGGGCCGAAAAACTGTTTTTT. Translated: CASSLSAGAEKLFF.

V usage is TRBV19 and J usage is TRBJ2-2; possibly TRBD1 for D (6 bases). The CDR3 covers 14 residues. CDR1 and CDR2 from the germline V gene are LNHDA and SQIVND (reference sequence). V lost 4 bases and J 6 bases, leaving 12 bases between the germline ends. In nucleotides, the CDR3 is TGTGCCAGTAGTACCTCAGGGGCCCCCGGGGAGCTGTTTTTT. It encodes CASSTSGAPGELFF.

The V and J genes are TRBV30 and TRBJ2-3; 8 bases align to TRBD1. This CDR3 is 14 amino acids long. Trimming took 1 base from V and 3 from J; bases not matched to a gene: 3. Germline V CDR1 and CDR2: GTSNPN, SVGIG (reference sequence). CDR3 bases: TGTGCCTGGAGTGATACAGGGGGAACAGATACGCAGTATTTT. This codes for CAWSDTGGTDTQYF.

The V call is TRBV19, the J call TRBJ1-5; D might be TRBD1 (5 bases). Germline loops: CDR1 LNHDA, CDR2 SQIVND (reference sequence). The V gene lost 1 base and the J gene lost 9 bases, with 13 bases spanning the gap. The CDR3 is made up of 14 amino acids. The CDR3 DNA reads TGTGCCAGTAGTATAGGACAGTTGTCAGGGCCCCAGCATTTT. Amino acids: CASSIGQLSGPQHF.